The 2 T cell receptor beta chains below come from one sample, sequenced in a study of OX40 agonist ivuxolimab in advanced cancers. The protocol was immunoSEQ multiplex PCR, while the TCRdb copy is restricted to in-frame clones and leaves out a portion. This repertoire shows about 58,000 clones, roughly 83% found once; its top ten account for more than 0.9%. The source was CD4+ or CD8+ T cells sorted from blood, collected in a trial of the OX40 agonist ivuxolimab. The source of these receptors is an adult with an advanced solid tumor such as melanoma, head and neck, liver or kidney cancer.

This clone was found once. The chain has TRBV6-6 and TRBJ2-1; possible D gene TRBD1, 5 bases. The V gene lost 2 bases and the J gene lost 2 bases, with 13 bases spanning the gap. CDR1 and CDR2 (germline): MNHNY, SVGAGI (reference sequence). The CDR3 is made up of 16 amino acids. The CDR3 DNA sequence: TGTGCCAGCAGTTACGGGGCCGGTAGGCCCTACAATGAGCAGTTCTTC. The encoded protein is CASSYGAGRPYNEQFF.

This chain links TRBV19 with TRBJ1-6; a possible D gene is TRBD1 (6 bases). Per germline, CDR1 LNHDA and CDR2 SQIVND (reference sequence). Trimming removed 4 bases from V and 7 bases from J, with 14 bases in between. The CDR3 totals 15 residues. CDR3 sequence (DNA): TGTGCCAGTAGTACCGACAGGACGGGGAATTCACCCCTCCACTTT. Protein sequence: CASSTDRTGNSPLHF. Variable domain in full (rest from reference TRBV19 and TRBJ1-6): DGGITQSPKYLFRKEGQNVTLSCEQNLNHDAMYWYRQDPGQGLRLIYYSQIVNDFQKGDIAEGYSVSREKKESFPLTVTSAQKNPTAFYLCASSTDRTGNSPLHFGNGTRLTVT.